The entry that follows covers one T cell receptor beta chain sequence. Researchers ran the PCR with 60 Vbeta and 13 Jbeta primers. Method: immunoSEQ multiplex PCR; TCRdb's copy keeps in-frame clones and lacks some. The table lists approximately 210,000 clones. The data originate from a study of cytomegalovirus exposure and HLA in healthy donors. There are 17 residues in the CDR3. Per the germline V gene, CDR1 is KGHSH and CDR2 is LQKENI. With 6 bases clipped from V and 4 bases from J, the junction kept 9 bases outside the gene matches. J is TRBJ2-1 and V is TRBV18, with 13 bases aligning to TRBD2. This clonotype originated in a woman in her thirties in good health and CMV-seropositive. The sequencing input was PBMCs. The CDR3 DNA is TGTGCCAGCTCCCGGGGCGGACTAGCGGGGGTATACAATGAGCAGTTCTTC. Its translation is CASSRGGLAGVYNEQFF.